The 22 T cell receptor beta chains in this list originate from one sample, sequenced in a study of OX40 agonist ivuxolimab in advanced cancers. Clones were sequenced by immunoSEQ multiplex PCR, and TCRdb holds only the in-frame ones, with some missing. The top ten hold 0.81% of the sample, which has about 94,000 clones, about 93% seen once. This material consisted of CD4+ or CD8+ T cells sorted from blood, taken in a trial of the OX40 agonist ivuxolimab. The source of these receptors is an adult with an advanced solid tumor such as melanoma, head and neck, liver or kidney cancer.

The chain joins TRBV5-1 to TRBJ2-5; TRBD2 matches at 15 bases. The germline V gene encodes CDR1 SGHRS and CDR2 YFSETQ. V gave up 4 bases and J gave up 4 bases; unmatched junction bases: 11. The CDR3 sequence is 18 residues long. DNA of the CDR3: TGCGCCAGCAGCCGCGAAGGGACTAGCGGGAGGATATCAGAGACCCAGTACTTC. Its protein product is CASSREGTSGRISETQYF.

The CDR3 sequence: CSVGEAADTQYF. DNA of the CDR3: TGCAGCGTTGGGGAAGCCGCAGATACGCAGTATTTT. V is TRBV29-1 and J is TRBJ2-3; no reliable D call. The length of the CDR3 is 12 residues. Germline V lookup: CDR1 SQVTM, CDR2 ANQGSEA. The V end lost 4 bases, the J end lost 4 bases, and 9 bases lay between the germline ends.

The chain combines TRBV4-2 with TRBJ2-1, with TRBD1 as a possible D gene (5 bases). With 0 bases removed from V and 0 bases from J, the gap between germline ends came to 9 bases. The CDR3 is 16 residues long. Per germline, CDR1 LGHNA and CDR2 YNFKEQ. CDR3 protein: CASSQDGADSYNEQFF. DNA of the CDR3: TGTGCCAGCAGCCAAGATGGGGCGGACTCCTACAATGAGCAGTTCTTC.

This chain connects TRBV28 to TRBJ2-3; D remains ambiguous. The CDR3 length is 18 residues. Germline CDR1 and CDR2: MDHEN and SYDVKM. The germline V and J ends were trimmed by 8 bases and 6 bases, with 30 bases remaining between them. Here the CDR3 reads CASQGEILHSDLTDTQYF. The CDR3, as DNA: TGTGCCAGCCAAGGCGAAATCCTGCACAGTGATCTCACCGATACGCAGTATTTT.

V usage is TRBV7-9 and J usage is TRBJ2-7; no clear D gene. Germline V gives CDR1 SEHNR, CDR2 FQNEAQ (reference sequence). Trimming took off 1 base at V and 4 bases at J, with 5 bases between the two ends. The CDR3 loop spans 12 amino acids. The DNA for the CDR3 is TGTGCCAGCAGCTTAGGTGAGTACGAGCAGTACTTC. Its translation: CASSLGEYEQYF.

The chain recombines TRBV7-9 with TRBJ2-3; D may be TRBD2 (7 bases). V was clipped by 3 bases and J by 1 base, with 11 bases between them. Germline CDR1 SEHNR, CDR2 FQNEAQ (reference sequence). The CDR3 length is 15 residues. The CDR3 reads CASSFRGGGTDTQYF. The CDR3 DNA is TGTGCCAGCAGCTTTAGAGGGGGGGGCACAGATACGCAGTATTTT.

This rearrangement joins TRBV7-2 to TRBJ2-3; 8 bases are a match to TRBD2. Germline CDR1 SGHTA, CDR2 FQGNSA. CDR3 size: 15 residues. V shed 5 bases and J 0 bases; nucleotides not matched to a gene: 4. CDR3 bases: TGTGCCAGCAGCGGATCTAGCGGGAGCACAGATACGCAGTATTTT. Protein: CASSGSSGSTDTQYF.

V and J are TRBV7-2 and TRBJ1-1; maybe TRBD1 (5 bases). This CDR3 has 14 residues. Germline V CDR1 and CDR2: SGHTA, FQGNSA. The V gene lost 1 base and the J gene lost 8 bases, with 14 bases spanning the gap. The chain's CDR3 is CASSLERKGLEAFF. The CDR3 DNA reads TGTGCCAGCAGCTTAGAAAGAAAGGGGCTAGAAGCTTTCTTT.

This chain connects TRBV7-2 to TRBJ1-1; no clear D gene. Looked up from germline, CDR1 is SGHTA and CDR2 is FQGNSA. The CDR3 is made up of 14 amino acids. Trimming shortened V by 2 bases and J by 1 base, and 8 bases separated the two germline ends. The CDR3 DNA is TGTGCCAGCAGCTTATATAGACAGAACACTGAAGCTTTCTTT. Translation gives CASSLYRQNTEAFF.

This chain joins TRBV5-1 and TRBJ2-7; D not resolved. Germline V gives CDR1 SGHRS, CDR2 YFSETQ. The CDR3 has 16 residues. With 0 bases removed from V and 2 bases from J, the gap between germline ends came to 15 bases. CDR3 protein: CASSLASVGTAYEQYF. CDR3 nucleotides: TGCGCCAGCAGCTTGGCCTCGGTGGGAACAGCCTACGAGCAGTACTTC.

This sequence joins TRBV5-1 and TRBJ2-1; 7 bases are shared with TRBD2. This CDR3 spans 15 amino acids. V shed 0 bases and J 8 bases; nucleotides not matched to a gene: 8. The germline V gene has CDR1 SGHRS and CDR2 YFSETQ. CDR3 protein: CASSLGGGSFDEQFF. CDR3 sequence (DNA): TGCGCCAGCAGCTTGGGGGGAGGGTCGTTCGATGAGCAGTTCTTC.

The rearrangement uses TRBV9 and TRBJ2-3; D not certain. This CDR3 has 16 residues. Trimming took 4 bases from V and 6 from J, leaving 21 bases between them. Germline V lookup: CDR1 SGDLS, CDR2 YYNGEE. Here the CDR3 DNA reads TGTGCCAGCAGCCCCTCCCAGGCTTTAGTCCTCGATACGCAGTATTTT. As protein: CASSPSQALVLDTQYF.

The genes are TRBV28 and TRBJ2-7; D ambiguous. V gave up 2 bases and J gave up 3 bases, with 11 bases separating them. The CDR3 has 14 residues. The germline V gene has CDR1 MDHEN and CDR2 SYDVKM. The CDR3 DNA follows: TGTGCCAGCAGTTTAAGTAGCCTATTCTACGAGCAGTACTTC. The encoded protein is CASSLSSLFYEQYF.

The genes are TRBV4-1 and TRBJ1-2; tentative D call: TRBD1 (5 bases). Germline CDR1 is MGHRA and CDR2 is YSYEKL. Trimming pared 1 base from V and 6 bases from J, leaving 18 bases between. The CDR3 length is 16 residues. For the CDR3, the DNA is TGCGCCAGCAGCCAAGTGGGTTTCGGGACCGCAGATGGCTACACCTTC. Translated, it gives CASSQVGFGTADGYTF.

The chain joins TRBV6-5 to TRBJ2-3; 11 bases are a match to TRBD1. This CDR3 region has 15 residues. With 7 bases clipped from V and 2 bases from J, the junction kept 5 bases outside the gene matches. Per the germline V gene, CDR1 is MNHEY and CDR2 is SVGAGI. Here the CDR3 DNA reads TGTGCCAGCAAACCGGGACAGGGGGTCACAGATACGCAGTATTTT. Protein sequence: CASKPGQGVTDTQYF.

The chain employs TRBV5-4 and TRBJ2-1; the D gene is possibly TRBD1 (6 bases). This CDR3 has 16 amino acids. The V end was cut by 5 bases, the J end by 0 bases, with 15 bases between. Germline-derived CDR1 and CDR2 are SGHNT and YYREEE (reference sequence). The CDR3 DNA is TGTGCCAGCAGTCGCTCCGGGACATCCTCCTACAATGAGCAGTTCTTC. This translates into CASSRSGTSSYNEQFF.

V gene TRBV7-9 combines with J gene TRBJ1-1; 8 bases fit TRBD1. Germline lookup yields CDR1 SEHNR and CDR2 FQNEAQ (reference sequence). Trimming removed 3 bases from V and 0 bases from J; junction bases left unmatched: 9. This CDR3 contains 17 residues. Written as DNA, the CDR3 is TGTGCCAGCAGCTTGTGGCAGGGGGCTGGAATGAACACTGAAGCTTTCTTT. This encodes CASSLWQGAGMNTEAFF. The complete variable domain, with remaining parts taken from reference TRBV7-9 and TRBJ1-1, reads DTGVSQNPRHKITKRGQNVTFRCDPISEHNRLYWYRQTLGQGPEFLTYFQNEAQLEKSRLLSDRFSAERPKGSFSTLEIQRTEQGDSAMYLCASSLWQGAGMNTEAFFGQGTRLTVV.

This chain uses TRBV19 with TRBJ1-3; maybe TRBD1 (5 bases). Germline CDR1 is LNHDA and CDR2 is SQIVND (reference sequence). This CDR3 has 15 residues. Trimming cost V 5 bases and J 0 bases, with 11 bases left between them. The CDR3 is CASSPPGTSGNTIYF. CDR3 DNA sequence: TGTGCCAGTAGTCCTCCCGGGACCTCTGGAAACACCATATATTTT.

The chain uses TRBV11-2 and TRBJ2-7; 7 bases align to TRBD2. J lost 5 bases, V lost 1 base, and 11 bases had no gene match. Germline V gene lookup returns CDR1 SGHAT and CDR2 FQNNGV. The CDR3 covers 16 residues. CDR3 bases: TGTGCCAGCAGCTTAGGCGGTTGGGGGGGTAGCAACGAGCAGTACTTC. Translating gives CASSLGGWGGSNEQYF.

This chain connects TRBV13 to TRBJ2-7; 11 bases fit TRBD1. J was trimmed by 4 bases and V by 5 bases; bases with no gene match: 7. The CDR3 covers 15 residues. Per the germline V gene, CDR1 is PRHDT and CDR2 is FYEKMQ (reference sequence). The CDR3 reads CASSLQGQGVYEQYF. The CDR3 DNA follows: TGTGCCAGCAGCCTACAGGGACAGGGGGTTTACGAGCAGTACTTC.

About this clone itself: At one end, the junction sequence differs from germline, possibly due to a read error. The V gene is TRBV7-7, the J gene TRBJ2-5, with TRBD2 matching over 9 bases. This CDR3 contains 15 residues. From germline, CDR1 is SSHAT and CDR2 FNYEAQ (reference sequence). The CDR3 here is CASSLAGAAQETQYF. The DNA for the CDR3 is TGTGCTAGCAGCTTAGCGGGAGCGGCCCAAGAGACCCAGTACTTC.

The chain carries TRBV9 and TRBJ2-7; D possibly uses TRBD1 or TRBD2 (5 bases each). This CDR3 spans 14 amino acids. CDR1 is SGDLS, CDR2 YYNGEE, per germline. V was pared by 3 bases and J by 2 bases, with 12 bases between. The CDR3 reads CASSAGTATYEQYF. The CDR3 region has the DNA TGTGCCAGCAGCGCTGGGACGGCTACCTACGAGCAGTACTTC.